This is a list of T cell receptor beta chains from one sample in a study of blood T cell repertoires in COVID-19. Profiled with immunoSEQ multiplex PCR; TCRdb holds only in-frame clones, not every one. The table includes hundreds of thousands of clones, 89% detected once. What was sequenced was peripheral blood. Source of these receptors: a man between 18 and 29 years old with COVID-19, enrolled during active disease. CDR3s include the opening cysteine and the closing phenylalanine or tryptophan. Each record gives: CDR3 DNA, CDR3 protein, clone size, V gene, J gene, D gene. A D gene is named only where the DNA matches it firmly. Clone size is stated in some rows and not others, as once, few, many or a class when expanded.

CDR3 DNA: TGTGCCAGCAGTCAGGAAGGACACGACGCTAACTATGGCTACACCTTC
CDR3 protein: CASSQEGHDANYGYTF
clone size: .
V gene: TRBV9
J gene: TRBJ1-2
D gene: .

CDR3 DNA: TGCGCCAGCAGCCCGGTTCCCTTGCCCTACGAGCAGTACTTC
CDR3 protein: CASSPVPLPYEQYF
clone size: .
V gene: TRBV5-1
J gene: TRBJ2-7
D gene: .

CDR3 DNA: TGTGCCAGCAGCCAGGGACAAATGAACACTGAAGCTTTCTTT
CDR3 protein: CASSQGQMNTEAFF
clone size: .
V gene: TRBV5-4
J gene: TRBJ1-1
D gene: .

CDR3 DNA: TGTGCCAGCAGCAGCTTCCCCGGCGAGCAGTACTTC
CDR3 protein: CASSSFPGEQYF
clone size: .
V gene: TRBV12-1
J gene: TRBJ2-7
D gene: .

CDR3 DNA: TGTGCCAGCAGCCCTACAGGGGCCCCGAACACCGGGGAGCTGTTTTTT
CDR3 protein: CASSPTGAPNTGELFF
clone size: many
V gene: TRBV2
J gene: TRBJ2-2
D gene: TRBD1

CDR3 DNA: TGTGCCAGCAGCCCCCACAGGGTTTCCACAGATACGCAGTATTTT
CDR3 protein: CASSPHRVSTDTQYF
clone size: .
V gene: TRBV3-1/TRBV3-2
J gene: TRBJ2-3
D gene: .

CDR3 DNA: TGTGCCAGCATGCGGGACCCCGGGACCTACAATGAGCAGTTCTTC
CDR3 protein: CASMRDPGTYNEQFF
clone size: .
V gene: TRBV25-1
J gene: TRBJ2-1
D gene: .

CDR3 DNA: TGCAGCGTGCTTTGGCCCCACGAAGCTTTCTTT
CDR3 protein: CSVLWPHEAFF
clone size: .
V gene: TRBV29-1
J gene: TRBJ1-1
D gene: .

CDR3 DNA: TGTGCCAGCAGTGCTAGTCTAGCGGGCGGAGCCTACGAGCAGTACTTC
CDR3 protein: CASSASLAGGAYEQYF
clone size: .
V gene: TRBV6-1
J gene: TRBJ2-7
D gene: TRBD2

CDR3 DNA: TGTGCCAGCAGCTCAAGAACTAGCGGGAGAATAAATGAGCAGTTCTTC
CDR3 protein: CASSSRTSGRINEQFF
clone size: .
V gene: TRBV7-2
J gene: TRBJ2-1
D gene: TRBD2

CDR3 DNA: TGTGCCAGCAGTGAGGCCCAAGGGGGCAATCAGCCCCAGCATTTT
CDR3 protein: CASSEAQGGNQPQHF
clone size: .
V gene: TRBV2
J gene: TRBJ1-5
D gene: .

CDR3 DNA: TGTGCCAGCAGTGAAACCTTCTCAGGGGCAGGGCTCTATGGCTACACCTTC
CDR3 protein: CASSETFSGAGLYGYTF
clone size: once
V gene: TRBV6-1
J gene: TRBJ1-2
D gene: .

CDR3 DNA: TGCAGCGTTTATTCCAAATACAGGGAAAAGCAGTACTTC
CDR3 protein: CSVYSKYREKQYF
clone size: .
V gene: TRBV29-1
J gene: TRBJ2-7
D gene: .

CDR3 DNA: TGTGCCAGCAGGGAAACAGGGTCCACTGAAGCTTTCTTT
CDR3 protein: CASRETGSTEAFF
clone size: .
V gene: TRBV7-2
J gene: TRBJ1-1
D gene: .

CDR3 DNA: TGTGCCAGCAGTTTCACAGGGCGGAAGGCTGAAGCTTTCTTT
CDR3 protein: CASSFTGRKAEAFF
clone size: .
V gene: TRBV28
J gene: TRBJ1-1
D gene: .

CDR3 DNA: TGTGCCAGCAGTGAAAGATACGGGAGTAGTATGACAGATACGCAGTATTTT
CDR3 protein: CASSERYGSSMTDTQYF
clone size: .
V gene: TRBV6-1
J gene: TRBJ2-3
D gene: .

CDR3 DNA: TGTGCCAGCAGCCCTGCAGGGGGCATTGGCTACACCTTC
CDR3 protein: CASSPAGGIGYTF
clone size: .
V gene: TRBV5-8
J gene: TRBJ1-2
D gene: TRBD1

CDR3 DNA: TGTGCCAGCAGCCAAACGCCGTCCGTTGGGTCGGGCCAAGAGACCCAGTACTTC
CDR3 protein: CASSQTPSVGSGQETQYF
clone size: .
V gene: TRBV4-2
J gene: TRBJ2-5
D gene: .

CDR3 DNA: TGTGCCACGGAAGGGGGTTCTGATAATTCACCCCTCCACTTT
CDR3 protein: CATEGGSDNSPLHF
clone size: .
V gene: TRBV2
J gene: TRBJ1-6
D gene: .

CDR3 DNA: TGTGCCAGTAGTAGGACTAGCGGAACAACCCTCTACGAGCAGTACTTC
CDR3 protein: CASSRTSGTTLYEQYF
clone size: .
V gene: TRBV19
J gene: TRBJ2-7
D gene: TRBD2

CDR3 DNA: TGTGCCAGCAGAGGGACGGGACAGATCTTC
CDR3 protein: CASRGTGQIF
clone size: .
V gene: TRBV7-9
J gene: TRBJ1-2
D gene: TRBD1

CDR3 DNA: TGTGCCAGCAGCTTCTCAACAGGGTACTACGAGCAGTACTTC
CDR3 protein: CASSFSTGYYEQYF
clone size: .
V gene: TRBV5-5
J gene: TRBJ2-7
D gene: .

CDR3 DNA: TGTGCCAGCAGTTTGGGAGGGCCTAATCAGCCCCAGCATTTT
CDR3 protein: CASSLGGPNQPQHF
clone size: few
V gene: TRBV27
J gene: TRBJ1-5
D gene: .

CDR3 DNA: TGTGCCAGCAGCAAACGGAACTCTCAGACTAGCGGGAGTGGCACAGATACGCAGTATTTT
CDR3 protein: CASSKRNSQTSGSGTDTQYF
clone size: .
V gene: TRBV21-1
J gene: TRBJ2-3
D gene: .

CDR3 DNA: TGTGCCAGCAGCTTAGCGATAAGCGGGGGAAACACTGAAGCTTTCTTT
CDR3 protein: CASSLAISGGNTEAFF
clone size: .
V gene: TRBV7-8
J gene: TRBJ1-1
D gene: .

CDR3 DNA: TGTGCCAGCAGTTACCAAGACAGCCGATCACACTATGGCTACACCTTC
CDR3 protein: CASSYQDSRSHYGYTF
clone size: .
V gene: TRBV6-5
J gene: TRBJ1-2
D gene: .

CDR3 DNA: TGTGCCAGCAGCCAAGATTCACGGGGGAATCAGCCCCAGCATTTT
CDR3 protein: CASSQDSRGNQPQHF
clone size: .
V gene: TRBV3-1/TRBV3-2
J gene: TRBJ1-5
D gene: .

CDR3 DNA: TGCGCCAGCAGCTTGGATGTTGGCAGGGGGCGGGGGCAGTTCTTC
CDR3 protein: CASSLDVGRGRGQFF
clone size: .
V gene: TRBV5-1
J gene: TRBJ2-1
D gene: TRBD1

CDR3 DNA: TGTGCCAGCAGAGCAGGACTAGGTCTCAGGGGGGAGCTGTTTTTT
CDR3 protein: CASRAGLGLRGELFF
clone size: .
V gene: TRBV21-1
J gene: TRBJ2-2
D gene: .

CDR3 DNA: TGCGCCAGCAGCTTGGGGACAGGGGAAGGAGGCGGCTACACCTTC
CDR3 protein: CASSLGTGEGGGYTF
clone size: .
V gene: TRBV5-1
J gene: TRBJ1-2
D gene: TRBD1

CDR3 DNA: TGTGCCAGCAGTTTCCAGGGGAACACTGAAGCTTTCTTT
CDR3 protein: CASSFQGNTEAFF
clone size: few
V gene: TRBV12-3/TRBV12-4
J gene: TRBJ1-1
D gene: .

CDR3 DNA: TGTGCCAGCAGCCAAGGAGGGCGGGACAGGGGGGAGTACGAGCAGTACTTC
CDR3 protein: CASSQGGRDRGEYEQYF
clone size: few
V gene: TRBV14
J gene: TRBJ2-7
D gene: TRBD1

CDR3 DNA: TGTGCCAGCAGCCGGGACAGGGTAGTCACTGAAGCTTTCTTT
CDR3 protein: CASSRDRVVTEAFF
clone size: .
V gene: TRBV6-5
J gene: TRBJ1-1
D gene: TRBD1

CDR3 DNA: TGTGCCAGCAGTTTTGACAGGAACAATGAGCAGTTCTTC
CDR3 protein: CASSFDRNNEQFF
clone size: .
V gene: TRBV27
J gene: TRBJ2-1
D gene: .

CDR3 DNA: TGTGCCAGCAGCAAACAGGCGAACACTGAAGCTTTCTTT
CDR3 protein: CASSKQANTEAFF
clone size: .
V gene: TRBV6-5
J gene: TRBJ1-1
D gene: .

CDR3 DNA: TGTGCCAGCAGTGAATTCCCCCACTACGAGCAGTACTTC
CDR3 protein: CASSEFPHYEQYF
clone size: few
V gene: TRBV25-1
J gene: TRBJ2-7
D gene: .

CDR3 DNA: TGTGCCAGCAGCCAAGAACGGGACACCGGGACTGAAGCTTTCTTT
CDR3 protein: CASSQERDTGTEAFF
clone size: .
V gene: TRBV4-2
J gene: TRBJ1-1
D gene: .

CDR3 DNA: TGCGCCAGCAGCTTGGCACTAGCGGGGGGGCCTGCCGGGGAGCTGTTTTTT
CDR3 protein: CASSLALAGGPAGELFF
clone size: .
V gene: TRBV5-1
J gene: TRBJ2-2
D gene: TRBD2

CDR3 DNA: TGTGCCAGCAGCTTAAGCGGCGGTTCGAACACCGGGGAGCTGTTTTTT
CDR3 protein: CASSLSGGSNTGELFF
clone size: few
V gene: TRBV7-3
J gene: TRBJ2-2
D gene: .

CDR3 DNA: TGTGCCAGCAGCCTTGGACAGAGTCAGTACTTC
CDR3 protein: CASSLGQSQYF
clone size: .
V gene: TRBV7-9
J gene: TRBJ2-7
D gene: .

CDR3 DNA: TGTGCCAGCAGCCAAGGGACTAGCAGCCACTATTCCTACGAGCAGTACTTC
CDR3 protein: CASSQGTSSHYSYEQYF
clone size: .
V gene: TRBV3-1/TRBV3-2
J gene: TRBJ2-7
D gene: TRBD2

CDR3 DNA: TGTGCCAGTAGAACCAGCGGGGGACAAGATACGCAGTATTTT
CDR3 protein: CASRTSGGQDTQYF
clone size: .
V gene: TRBV19
J gene: TRBJ2-3
D gene: TRBD2

CDR3 DNA: TGTGCCAGCAGCCCCCCGGGACTAGCGGGGAATGAGCAGTTCTTC
CDR3 protein: CASSPPGLAGNEQFF
clone size: .
V gene: TRBV3-1/TRBV3-2
J gene: TRBJ2-1
D gene: TRBD2